This TCR beta chain was sequenced in a study of T-cell memory formation after mild COVID-19. Study findings and constraints: Some clones that responded turned up in pre-infection memory, which suggests that cross-reactive memory joined in. Clones that shrank (day 15 to 85) were balanced CD4/CD8, whereas later expanders leaned CD4+. For contracting clones, CD4+ ones sat mainly in CM and EM, CD8+ in EMRA.

The sample holds a few counts of this clonotype. The antigen remains unidentified. The CDR3 totals 17 residues. J lost 4 bases, V lost 0 bases, and 10 bases had no gene match. Via MiXCR, TCRdb re-called the 5' RACE reads, giving one row per CDR3 protein. This table has approximately 560,000 distinct CDR3 sequences, 15% to 20% appearing once. The genes are TRBV12-3 or TRBV12-4 and TRBJ2-7; 9 bases fit TRBD2. This sequence originates from an adult woman who had mild COVID-19 (a few samples of this study predate the infection). Cell type and time point are not known. The sequenced material came from PBMCs or a T cell subset sorted from them (not recorded which). The CDR3 protein is CASSLALLAGRWYEQYF. The CDR3 DNA is TGTGCCAGCAGTTTAGCGCTTCTAGCGGGGCGCTGGTACGAGCAGTACTTC.